This entry features one T cell receptor (beta chain) sequence. Methods used by the authors: Quality scores were absent from the junction-only immunoSEQ sequences, so filtering differed. Some clones are missing from TCRdb's copy, which holds only in-frame ones; the method was immunoSEQ multiplex PCR. Clone size and V and J calls were adopted from that table, with D and trimming inferred from the DNA. The data contain approximately 2.1 million clones, more than 85% of them singletons. The sample is drawn from a study of shared clonotypes between healthy human individuals. For the study at large: Researchers assigned three CD4 naive, three CD4 memory, two CD8 naive and one CD8 memory plate to each donor.

This clonotype originated in a man in his late teens or twenties in good health. Some clones in this sample may be carry-over from other donors' samples. The specimen sequenced was naive CD4+ T cells from PBMCs. The subset is: CD45RA+ positively selected.

CDR3 residues: CASSPTLKNTEAFF. In DNA form, the CDR3 reads TGTGCCAGCAGCCCGACACTTAAGAACACTGAAGCTTTCTTT. The chain employs TRBV6-5 and TRBJ1-1, with D unclear. The CDR3 is 14 amino acids. Trimming took 6 bases from V and 1 from J, leaving 12 bases between them. The germline V gene encodes CDR1 MNHEY and CDR2 SVGAGI.